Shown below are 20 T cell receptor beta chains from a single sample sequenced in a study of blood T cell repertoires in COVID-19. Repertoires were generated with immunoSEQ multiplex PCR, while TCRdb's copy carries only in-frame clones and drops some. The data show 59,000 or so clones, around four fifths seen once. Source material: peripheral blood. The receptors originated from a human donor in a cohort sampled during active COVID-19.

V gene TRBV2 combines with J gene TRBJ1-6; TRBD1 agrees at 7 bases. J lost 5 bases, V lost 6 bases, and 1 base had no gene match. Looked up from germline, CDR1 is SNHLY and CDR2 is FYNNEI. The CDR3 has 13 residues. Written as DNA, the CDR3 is TGTGCCAGCAGGGACAGGAATAATTCACCCCTCCACTTT. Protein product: CASRDRNNSPLHF.

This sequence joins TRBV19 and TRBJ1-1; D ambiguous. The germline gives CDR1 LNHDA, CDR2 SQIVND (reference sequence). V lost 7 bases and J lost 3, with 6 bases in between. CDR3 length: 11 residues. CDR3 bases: TGTGCCAGTAACTGGTACACTGAAGCTTTCTTT. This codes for CASNWYTEAFF.

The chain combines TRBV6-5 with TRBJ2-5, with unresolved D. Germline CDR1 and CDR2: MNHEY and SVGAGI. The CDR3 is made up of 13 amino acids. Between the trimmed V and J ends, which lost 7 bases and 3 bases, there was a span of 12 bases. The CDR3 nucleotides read TGTGCCAGCACAGAGCGCAGTAAAGAGACCCAGTACTTC. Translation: CASTERSKETQYF.

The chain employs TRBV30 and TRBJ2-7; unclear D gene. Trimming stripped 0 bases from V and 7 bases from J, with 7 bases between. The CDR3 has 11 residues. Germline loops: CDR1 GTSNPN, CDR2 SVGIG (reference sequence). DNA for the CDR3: TGTGCCTGGAGTGTACTGAGGGAGCAGTACTTC. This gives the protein CAWSVLREQYF.

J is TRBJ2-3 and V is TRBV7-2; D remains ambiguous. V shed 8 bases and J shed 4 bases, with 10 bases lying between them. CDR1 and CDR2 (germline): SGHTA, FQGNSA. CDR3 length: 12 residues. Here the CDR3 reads CASAPPSDTQYF. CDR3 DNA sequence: TGTGCCAGCGCGCCCCCTTCAGATACGCAGTATTTT.

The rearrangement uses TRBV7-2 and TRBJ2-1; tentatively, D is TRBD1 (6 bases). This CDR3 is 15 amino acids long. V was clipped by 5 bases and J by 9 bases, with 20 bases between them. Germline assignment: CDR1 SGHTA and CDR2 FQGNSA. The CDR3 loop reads CASSAGTFRSSEQFF. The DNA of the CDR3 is TGTGCCAGCAGCGCCGGGACATTCAGGAGCAGTGAGCAGTTCTTC.

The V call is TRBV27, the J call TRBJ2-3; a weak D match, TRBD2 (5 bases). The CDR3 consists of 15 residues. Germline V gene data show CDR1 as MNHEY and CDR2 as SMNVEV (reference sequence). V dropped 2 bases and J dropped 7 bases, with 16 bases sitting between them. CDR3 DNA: TGTGCCAGCAGTTTAGAGGGTTTGGGCGTTAATACGCAGTATTTT. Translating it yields CASSLEGLGVNTQYF.

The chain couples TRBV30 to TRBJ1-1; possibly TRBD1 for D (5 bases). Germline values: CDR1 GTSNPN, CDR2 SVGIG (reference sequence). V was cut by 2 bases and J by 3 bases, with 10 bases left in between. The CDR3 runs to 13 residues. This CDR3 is CAWSWGGYTEAFF. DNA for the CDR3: TGTGCCTGGAGTTGGGGCGGATACACTGAAGCTTTCTTT.

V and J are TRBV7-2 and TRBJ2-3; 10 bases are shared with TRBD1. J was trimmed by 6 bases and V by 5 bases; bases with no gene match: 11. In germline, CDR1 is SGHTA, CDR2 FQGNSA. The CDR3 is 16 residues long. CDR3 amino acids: CASSPDGDRGVDTQYF. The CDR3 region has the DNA TGTGCCAGCAGCCCCGATGGGGACAGGGGAGTTGATACGCAGTATTTT.

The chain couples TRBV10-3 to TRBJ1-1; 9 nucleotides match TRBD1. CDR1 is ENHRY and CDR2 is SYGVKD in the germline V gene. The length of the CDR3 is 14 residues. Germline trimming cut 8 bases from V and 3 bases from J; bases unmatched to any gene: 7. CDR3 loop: CAISWTGDYTEAFF. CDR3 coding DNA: TGTGCCATCTCCTGGACAGGGGACTACACTGAAGCTTTCTTT.

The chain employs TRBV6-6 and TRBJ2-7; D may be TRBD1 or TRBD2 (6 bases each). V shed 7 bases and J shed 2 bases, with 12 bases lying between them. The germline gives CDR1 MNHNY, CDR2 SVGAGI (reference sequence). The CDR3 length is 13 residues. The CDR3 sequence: CASTRGPTYEQYF. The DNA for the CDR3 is TGTGCCAGCACTCGGGGGCCTACCTACGAGCAGTACTTC.

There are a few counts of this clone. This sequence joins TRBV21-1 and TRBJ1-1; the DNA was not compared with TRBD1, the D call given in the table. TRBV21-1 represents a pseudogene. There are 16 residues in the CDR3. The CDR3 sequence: CASSKCLKDRDTEAFF. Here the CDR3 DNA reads TGTGCCAGCAGCAAGTGCCTCAAGGACAGGGACACTGAAGCTTTCTTT.

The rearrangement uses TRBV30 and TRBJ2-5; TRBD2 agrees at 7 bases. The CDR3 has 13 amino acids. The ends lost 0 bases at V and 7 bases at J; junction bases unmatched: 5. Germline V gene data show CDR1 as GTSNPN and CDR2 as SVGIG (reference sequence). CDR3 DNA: TGTGCCTGGAGTGTAAGAACGGGGGGGACCCAGTACTTC. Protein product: CAWSVRTGGTQYF.

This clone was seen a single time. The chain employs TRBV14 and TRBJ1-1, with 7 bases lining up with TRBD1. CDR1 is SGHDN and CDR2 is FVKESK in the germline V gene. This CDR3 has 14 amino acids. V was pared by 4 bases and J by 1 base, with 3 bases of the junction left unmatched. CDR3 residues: CASSPWDRNTEAFF. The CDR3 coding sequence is TGTGCCAGCAGCCCGTGGGACAGGAACACTGAAGCTTTCTTT. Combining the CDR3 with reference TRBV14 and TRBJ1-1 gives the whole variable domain EAGVTQFPSHSVIEKGQTVTLRCDPISGHDNLYWYRRVMGKEIKFLLHFVKESKQDESGMPNNRFLAERTGGTYSTLKVQPAELEDSGVYFCASSPWDRNTEAFFGQGTRLTVV.

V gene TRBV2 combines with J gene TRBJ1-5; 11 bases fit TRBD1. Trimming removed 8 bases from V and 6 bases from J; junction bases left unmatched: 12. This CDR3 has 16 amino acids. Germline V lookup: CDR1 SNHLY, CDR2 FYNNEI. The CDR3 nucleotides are TGTGCCAGCGGAGGACAGGGGGCACGTCAGGGTCAGCCCCAGCATTTT. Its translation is CASGGQGARQGQPQHF.

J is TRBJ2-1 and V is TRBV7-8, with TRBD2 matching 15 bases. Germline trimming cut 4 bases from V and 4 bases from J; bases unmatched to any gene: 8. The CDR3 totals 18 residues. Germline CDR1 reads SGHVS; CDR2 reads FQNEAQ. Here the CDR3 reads CASSSISGTSGGYNEQFF. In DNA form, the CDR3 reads TGTGCCAGCAGCTCAATCTCCGGGACTAGCGGGGGGTACAATGAGCAGTTCTTC.

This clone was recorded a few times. CDR3 region: CASSPGTAGLSTYEQYF. The CDR3 DNA reads as TGTGCCAGCAGTCCGGGGACAGCAGGCCTTTCAACCTACGAGCAGTACTTC. V and J are TRBV6-6 and TRBJ2-7; 7 positions agree with TRBD1. CDR1 and CDR2 from the germline V gene are MNHNY and SVGAGI (reference sequence). The J segment lost 2 bases and the V segment lost 5 bases, leaving 15 bases of the junction unmatched. The CDR3 loop spans 17 amino acids.

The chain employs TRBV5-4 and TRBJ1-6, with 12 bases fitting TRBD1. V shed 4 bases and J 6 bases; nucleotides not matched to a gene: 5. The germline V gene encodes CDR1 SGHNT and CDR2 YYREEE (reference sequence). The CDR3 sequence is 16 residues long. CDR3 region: CASSVGQGAVNSPLHF. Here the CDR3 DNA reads TGTGCCAGCAGCGTGGGACAGGGGGCCGTTAATTCACCCCTCCACTTT.

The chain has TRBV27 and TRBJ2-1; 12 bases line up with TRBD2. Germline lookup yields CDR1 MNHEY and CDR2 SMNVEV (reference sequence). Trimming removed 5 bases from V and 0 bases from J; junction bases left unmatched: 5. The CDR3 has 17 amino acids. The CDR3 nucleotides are TGTGCCAGCAGTCGGACTAGCGGGGCGAGCTCCTACAATGAGCAGTTCTTC. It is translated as CASSRTSGASSYNEQFF.

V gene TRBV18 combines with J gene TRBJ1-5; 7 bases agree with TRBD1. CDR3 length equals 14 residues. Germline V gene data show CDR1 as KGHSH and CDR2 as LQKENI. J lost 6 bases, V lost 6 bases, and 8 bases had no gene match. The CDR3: CASSRGQGGQPQHF. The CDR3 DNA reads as TGTGCCAGCTCCCGGGGGCAGGGGGGTCAGCCCCAGCATTTT.